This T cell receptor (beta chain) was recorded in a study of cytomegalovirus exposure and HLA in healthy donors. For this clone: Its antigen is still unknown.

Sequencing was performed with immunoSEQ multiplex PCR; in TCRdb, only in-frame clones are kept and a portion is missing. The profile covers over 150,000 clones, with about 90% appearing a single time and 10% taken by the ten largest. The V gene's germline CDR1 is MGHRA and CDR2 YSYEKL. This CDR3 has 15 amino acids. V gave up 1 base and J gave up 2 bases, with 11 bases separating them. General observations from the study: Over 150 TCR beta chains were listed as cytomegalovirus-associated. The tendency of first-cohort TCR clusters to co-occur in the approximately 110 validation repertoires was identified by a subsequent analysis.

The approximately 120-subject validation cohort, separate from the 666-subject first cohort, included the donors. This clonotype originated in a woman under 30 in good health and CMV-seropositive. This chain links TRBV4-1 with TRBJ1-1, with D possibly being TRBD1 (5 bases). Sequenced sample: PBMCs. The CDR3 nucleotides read TGCGCCAGCAGCCAAGGGCCAGGGTTAAACACTGAAGCTTTCTTT. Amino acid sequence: CASSQGPGLNTEAFF.